This record covers a single T cell receptor beta chain. Antigen: not known. In the study's own analysis: From ImmunoSEQ came sequences covering only the junction and carrying no quality scores, so filtering differed. The assay was immunoSEQ multiplex PCR, and TCRdb's table has in-frame clones only and misses some. The V and J calls and clone size were taken over from that table, and D and trimming were inferred from the DNA. Altogether nearly 500,000 clones are present, 76% being singletons, with the ten largest covering 13%. The source of the sample is a study of shared clonotypes between healthy human individuals. Study summary: Researchers drew samples from two women and a few men aged 18 to 49. Study conclusions and caveats: Sampling covered blood only; tissue repertoires likely differ. There were few donors, and this limited the genetic and exposure-history diversity represented.

The germline V gene has CDR1 SGHTA and CDR2 FQGNSA. The length of the CDR3 is 16 residues. Unmatched junction bases numbered 13, after V lost 6 bases and J lost 4 bases. The sequence was obtained from a woman in her 40s in good health. Some clones in this sample may be carry-over from other donors' samples. The sequencing input was PBMCs. V and J are TRBV7-2 and TRBJ1-2, with 8 bases lining up with TRBD1. CDR3 nucleotide sequence: TGTGCCAGCAGTCTACCCCCGACAGGGGCCGGCTATGGCTACACCTTC. It codes for CASSLPPTGAGYGYTF.